The present entry profiles one TCR beta chain with its context. Trimming at V came to 6 bases and at J to 5 bases, leaving 10 bases not matched to a gene. The germline CDR1 and CDR2 sequences are MNHEY and SVGAGI. The CDR3 loop spans 15 amino acids. TCRdb keeps only in-frame clones here, not all; method: immunoSEQ multiplex PCR. The sample shows 40,000 to 60,000 clones, about 85% of them seen only once. These data come from a study of OX40 agonist ivuxolimab in advanced cancers. The sequenced sample was CD4+ or CD8+ T cells sorted from blood, obtained in a trial of the OX40 agonist ivuxolimab. This sequence joins TRBV6-5 and TRBJ2-7; 10 bases match TRBD2. The origin of this receptor is an adult with an advanced solid tumor such as melanoma, head and neck, liver or kidney cancer. In DNA form, the CDR3 reads TGTGCCAGCAGACCACTACTAGCGGGGAAGGACGAGCAGTACTTC. This gives the protein CASRPLLAGKDEQYF.